One sample yielded the 3 T cell receptor beta chains listed below, sequenced in a study of blood T cell repertoires in COVID-19. Sequenced by immunoSEQ multiplex PCR; TCRdb stores in-frame clones only, minus some. The sample shows fewer than 350,000 clones, 81% of them seen only once. The source material was peripheral blood. The receptor source for this set is a woman aged 55-70 years with active or convalescent COVID-19.

This clone has a single count. The chain is built from TRBV18 and TRBJ1-3, with D tentatively TRBD1 (6 bases). CDR1 and CDR2 (germline): KGHSH, LQKENI. This CDR3 has 16 residues. Trimming shortened V by 2 bases and J by 0 bases, and 11 bases separated the two germline ends. In nucleotides, the CDR3 is TGTGCCAGCTCACCAGGGGGCCTGGGCTCTGGAAACACCATATATTTT. This codes for CASSPGGLGSGNTIYF.

The gene calls are TRBV4-3 and TRBJ2-3; D perhaps matches TRBD2 (5 bases). The CDR3 loop spans 17 amino acids. CDR1 and CDR2 (germline): LGHNA, YSLEER. Trimming shortened V by 4 bases and J by 4 bases, and 21 bases separated the two germline ends. This CDR3 is CASSPRDAGLEADTQYF. The CDR3 coding sequence is TGCGCCAGCAGCCCGAGGGATGCGGGTCTGGAGGCAGATACGCAGTATTTT.

CDR3 protein: CASSENRGLGQPQHF. The CDR3 DNA follows: TGTGCCAGCAGTGAAAACAGGGGGCTAGGTCAGCCCCAGCATTTT. The chain combines TRBV6-1 with TRBJ1-5; 9 bases map to TRBD1. Germline loops: CDR1 MNHNS, CDR2 SASEGT. The CDR3 is 15 residues long. Germline trimming cut 2 bases from V and 6 bases from J; bases unmatched to any gene: 5.